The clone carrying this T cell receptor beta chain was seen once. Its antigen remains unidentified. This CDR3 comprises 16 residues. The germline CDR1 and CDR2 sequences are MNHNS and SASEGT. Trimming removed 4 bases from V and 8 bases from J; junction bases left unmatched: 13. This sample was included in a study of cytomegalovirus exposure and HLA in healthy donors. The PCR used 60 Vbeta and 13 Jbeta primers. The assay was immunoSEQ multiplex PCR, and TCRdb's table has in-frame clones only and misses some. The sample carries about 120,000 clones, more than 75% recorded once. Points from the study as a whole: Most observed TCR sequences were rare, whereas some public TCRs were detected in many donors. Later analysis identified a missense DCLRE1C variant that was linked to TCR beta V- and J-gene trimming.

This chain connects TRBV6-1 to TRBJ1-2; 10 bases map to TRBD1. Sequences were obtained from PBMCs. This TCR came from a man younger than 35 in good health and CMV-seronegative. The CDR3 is CASSVGLGTGARGYTF. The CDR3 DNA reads TGTGCCAGCAGTGTGGGACTGGGGACAGGGGCGAGGGGCTACACCTTC.